A single sample gave rise to the 18 T cell receptor beta chains below, sequenced in a study of Ad26.COV2.S vaccination and SARS-CoV-2 variants (dated by TCRdb to about 2021). The library was obtained by the immunoSEQ multiplex PCR assay. This immuneACCESS table, as held by TCRdb, lists in-frame sequences with V and J called but not all clones. Of the missing ones, under half trace to an unresolved V gene in checked studies; the others have no known cause. The sample has around 300,000 clones on record, around 89% of them singletons. The ten largest clones add up to 5.5% to 7% of the sample. The meaning of the sample's treatment or condition label: roughly 20 received Ad26.COV2.S at low or high dose, single or two shots; 5 received placebo; per-sample allocation not given. Repertoires of vaccine and placebo recipients were sequenced from samples taken on day 63 after the first injection. The material was peripheral blood, obtained in a trial of Ad26.COV2.S vaccine versus placebo. These receptors were taken from a person between 18 and 60 years old who received the Ad26.COV2.S COVID-19 vaccine or a placebo.

The gene calls are TRBV6-5 and TRBJ2-3, with 7 bases matching TRBD1. CDR1 is MNHEY, CDR2 SVGAGI, per germline. This CDR3 contains 15 residues. Trimming removed 6 bases from V and 5 bases from J; junction bases left unmatched: 11. The CDR3 is CASSRGSVWVDTQYF. The CDR3 DNA reads as TGTGCCAGCAGCAGGGGGTCAGTTTGGGTAGATACGCAGTATTTT.

The chain is built from TRBV24-1 and TRBJ2-1, with TRBD2 identical over 9 bases. The CDR3 has 18 residues. With V trimmed by 5 bases and J by 2 bases, 12 bases remained unmatched. CDR1 is KGHDR and CDR2 is SFDVKD in the germline V gene. The CDR3: CATSAGTSPVVTYNEQFF. Written as DNA, the CDR3 is TGTGCCACCAGTGCGGGGACTAGCCCCGTCGTTACCTACAATGAGCAGTTCTTC.

This chain links TRBV30 with TRBJ2-7; TRBD2 matches 15 bases. The germline CDR1 and CDR2 sequences are GTSNPN and SVGIG (reference sequence). J was trimmed by 4 bases and V by 7 bases; bases with no gene match: 5. This CDR3 comprises 14 residues. This chain's CDR3 is CASSGLAGGYEQYF. The CDR3 nucleotides are TGTGCCTCCTCGGGACTAGCGGGAGGTTACGAGCAGTACTTC. The full variable domain, its missing parts supplied by reference TRBV30 and TRBJ2-7, is SQTIHQWPATLVQPVGSPLSLECTVEGTSNPNLYWYRQAAGRGLQLLFYSVGIGQISSEVPQNLSASRPQDRQFILSSKKLLLSDSGFYLCASSGLAGGYEQYFGPGTRLTVT.

The rearrangement uses TRBV19 and TRBJ2-7, with D perhaps matching TRBD2 (5 bases). V lost 4 bases and J 0 bases, leaving 7 bases between the germline ends. CDR1 LNHDA and CDR2 SQIVND come from the germline V gene (reference sequence). There are 13 residues in the CDR3. The CDR3 DNA follows: TGTGCCAGTAGTAACCGGGGCTCCTACGAGCAGTACTTC. Residues: CASSNRGSYEQYF. The full variable domain, rest sourced from reference TRBV19 and TRBJ2-7, is DGGITQSPKYLFRKEGQNVTLSCEQNLNHDAMYWYRQDPGQGLRLIYYSQIVNDFQKGDIAEGYSVSREKKESFPLTVTSAQKNPTAFYLCASSNRGSYEQYFGPGTRLTVT.

This rearrangement joins TRBV7-2 to TRBJ1-2, with D uncertain. V was trimmed by 5 bases and J by 1 base, leaving 14 bases between them. The CDR3 runs 15 residues. The germline gives CDR1 SGHTA, CDR2 FQGNSA. This CDR3 is CASSGVSNLNYGYTF. The DNA of the CDR3 is TGTGCCAGCAGCGGAGTCAGTAATCTTAACTATGGCTACACCTTC.

This clone was recorded once. J is TRBJ2-3 and V is TRBV6-6; TRBD1 is a possible D gene (6 bases). This CDR3 has 20 residues. V was pared by 6 bases and J by 3 bases, with 31 bases between. From germline, CDR1 is MNHNY and CDR2 SVGAGI (reference sequence). DNA for the CDR3: TGTGCCAGCAGCCCGTCTGGGAGTACCTATCAGGGGCTCGGTACAGATACGCAGTATTTT. It codes for CASSPSGSTYQGLGTDTQYF.

V is TRBV7-8 and J is TRBJ2-3; TRBD1 or TRBD2 may be the D gene (5 bases each). Trimming left V 3 bases short and J 3 bases short, with 19 bases between. This CDR3 has 17 amino acids. CDR1 SGHVS and CDR2 FQNEAQ come from the germline V gene. The CDR3 region has the DNA TGTGCCAGCAGCTTTTTGGTGGTGTCTGGGGGTACAGATACGCAGTATTTT. Amino acid sequence: CASSFLVVSGGTDTQYF.

This clone appeared once. The genes are TRBV6-5 and TRBJ2-7; no reliable D call. The CDR3 has 15 residues. From germline, CDR1 is MNHEY and CDR2 SVGAGI. The V and J ends lost 8 bases and 3 bases respectively, with 20 bases between them. The CDR3 sequence: CASPTTLNVYYEQYF. CDR3 DNA sequence: TGTGCCAGCCCAACAACGTTAAATGTGTACTACGAGCAGTACTTC.

The gene calls are TRBV11-2 and TRBJ1-2; D is unclear. The CDR3 is 13 amino acids. The V gene's germline CDR1 is SGHAT and CDR2 FQNNGV. V was clipped by 8 bases and J by 3 bases, with 13 bases between them. CDR3 in amino acids: CASSMGPDYGYTF. The CDR3 DNA is TGTGCCAGCTCTATGGGCCCCGACTATGGCTACACCTTC. Variable domain in full (rest from reference TRBV11-2 and TRBJ1-2): EAGVAQSPRYKIIEKRQSVAFWCNPISGHATLYWYQQILGQGPKLLIQFQNNGVVDDSQLPKDRFSAERLKGVDSTLKIQPAKLEDSAVYLCASSMGPDYGYTFGSGTRLTVV.

This rearrangement joins TRBV7-9 to TRBJ1-1; D gene ambiguous. The length of the CDR3 is 16 residues. Germline CDR1 is SEHNR and CDR2 is FQNEAQ (reference sequence). V dropped 0 bases and J dropped 1 base, with 12 bases sitting between them. Here the CDR3 reads CASSLAFGDPNTEAFF. CDR3 bases: TGTGCCAGCAGCTTAGCGTTCGGAGATCCGAACACTGAAGCTTTCTTT.

This clone was picked up one time. The V and J genes are TRBV10-2 and TRBJ1-1; D is uncertain. V was trimmed by 0 bases and J by 1 base, leaving 12 bases between them. Germline CDR1 and CDR2: WSHSY and SAAADI. CDR3 length: 16 amino acids. CDR3 region: CASSESDRIKNTEAFF. Written as DNA, the CDR3 is TGCGCCAGCAGTGAGTCCGACCGAATAAAGAACACTGAAGCTTTCTTT.

The chain joins TRBV27 to TRBJ2-1; 7 bases agree with TRBD2. Losses at the gene ends were 3 bases for V and 6 bases for J; bases not matched to a gene: 8. Germline V gene data show CDR1 as MNHEY and CDR2 as SMNVEV (reference sequence). The CDR3 sequence is 15 residues long. In DNA, the CDR3 is TGTGCCAGCAGTTTTTGGGGCGGGAGTGGCAATGAGCAGTTCTTC. This translates into CASSFWGGSGNEQFF.

The V gene is TRBV19, the J gene TRBJ2-3; D remains unclear. Germline V gives CDR1 LNHDA, CDR2 SQIVND (reference sequence). V lost 6 bases and J 6 bases, leaving 16 bases between the germline ends. The CDR3 runs 14 residues. CDR3 sequence reads: CASRIRPFSDTQYF. CDR3 coding DNA: TGTGCCAGTAGGATCAGACCCTTTAGTGATACGCAGTATTTT.

The V call is TRBV5-1, the J call TRBJ2-7, with a tentative D call TRBD2 (5 bases). In germline, CDR1 is SGHRS, CDR2 YFSETQ. V lost 4 bases to trimming and J lost 11 bases, with 16 bases between them. The CDR3 contains 12 residues. DNA of the CDR3: TGCGCCAGCAGCGTCACGGGGATGGAAAAGTACTTC. Translating gives CASSVTGMEKYF.

Regarding this clone: At the DNA level, this CDR3 is encoded by other sequences in the same sample as well. The chain couples TRBV3-1 (or the pseudogene TRBV3-2) to TRBJ2-7; no firm D call. V lost 1 base to trimming and J lost 3 bases, with 1 base between them. Germline CDR1 LGHDT, CDR2 YNNKEL (reference sequence). The CDR3 runs 11 residues. CDR3 nucleotides: TGTGCCAGCAGCCAAGTCTACGAGCAGTACTTC. It specifies CASSQVYEQYF.

This clone has only one observation. V and J are TRBV6-6 and TRBJ1-5; D not certain. This CDR3 contains 14 residues. V was cut by 4 bases and J by 2 bases, with 9 bases left in between. Germline loops: CDR1 MNHNY, CDR2 SVGAGI (reference sequence). The CDR3 region is CASSFTKGNQPQHF. In DNA, the CDR3 is TGTGCCAGCAGTTTTACTAAAGGCAATCAGCCCCAGCATTTT.

V and J are TRBV27 and TRBJ1-1; 10 bases agree with TRBD1. The V segment lost 6 bases and the J segment 4 bases; nucleotides outside the gene matches: 5. Germline CDR1 and CDR2: MNHEY and SMNVEV (reference sequence). CDR3 length equals 14 residues. The CDR3 nucleotides read TGTGCCAGCAGGGACAGGGGGACGGGCACTGAAGCTTTCTTT. It specifies CASRDRGTGTEAFF.

This clone was detected once. The chain joins TRBV5-1 to TRBJ1-1; weak D call: TRBD1 (5 bases). Trimming left V 0 bases short and J 5 bases short, with 11 bases between. Germline CDR1 SGHRS, CDR2 YFSETQ. CDR3 length equals 14 residues. For the CDR3, the DNA is TGCGCCAGCAGCTTGGATGGACATATTACTGAAGCTTTCTTT. It codes for CASSLDGHITEAFF. Using reference TRBV5-1 and TRBJ1-1 for the parts outside the CDR3, the full variable domain is KAGVTQTPRYLIKTRGQQVTLSCSPISGHRSVSWYQQTPGQGLQFLFEYFSETQRNKGNFPGRFSGRQFSNSRSEMNVSTLELGDSALYLCASSLDGHITEAFFGQGTRLTVV.